The T cell receptor (beta chain) described here comes from a study of technical replicates of blood from a handful of donors. Trimming took 4 bases from V and 5 from J, leaving 10 bases between them. The germline CDR1 and CDR2 sequences are SGDLS and YYNGEE. This CDR3 is 13 amino acids long. Generated by immunoSEQ multiplex PCR, the TCRdb table keeps only in-frame clones and is missing some. The table has over 50,000 clones, approximately 94% seen once. This clone was picked up one time. The chain joins TRBV9 to TRBJ1-5, with D unresolved. This clonotype was sampled from a human donor in good health. Sequences were obtained from T cells isolated from PBMCs. In nucleotides, the CDR3 is TGTGCCAGCAGCCCAAACTTAGATCAGCCCCAGCATTTT. This translates into CASSPNLDQPQHF.